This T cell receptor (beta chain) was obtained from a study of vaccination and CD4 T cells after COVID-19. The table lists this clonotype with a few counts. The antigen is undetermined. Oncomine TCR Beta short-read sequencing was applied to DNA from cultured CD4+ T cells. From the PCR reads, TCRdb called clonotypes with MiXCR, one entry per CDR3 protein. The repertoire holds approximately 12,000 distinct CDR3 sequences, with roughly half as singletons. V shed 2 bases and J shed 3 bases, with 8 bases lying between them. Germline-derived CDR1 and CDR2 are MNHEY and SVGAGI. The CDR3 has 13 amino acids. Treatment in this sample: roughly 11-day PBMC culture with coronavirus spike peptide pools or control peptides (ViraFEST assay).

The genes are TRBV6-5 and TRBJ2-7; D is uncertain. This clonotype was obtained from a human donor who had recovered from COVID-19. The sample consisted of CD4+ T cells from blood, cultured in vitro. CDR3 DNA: TGTGCCAGCAGTTACCAGCTCGGCTACGAGCAGTACTTC. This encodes CASSYQLGYEQYF.